These T cell receptor beta chains were read from a single sample in a study of CXCR3-negative and CXCR3-positive naive CD8 T cells. No DNA is given; TCRdb re-called the 5' RACE reads and lists each CDR3 protein once. Its table lists approximately 96,000 distinct CDR3 sequences. Sequencing was performed on naive CXCR3+ CD8+ T cells from blood. These receptor sequences come from a human donor in good health. Some clones in this sample may be carry-over from other donors' samples. The CDR3 runs from the conserved cysteine through the conserved F or W. The order of the fields is J gene, V gene, CDR3 protein.

J: TRBJ2-7
V: TRBV7-3
CDR3: CASSLDGAGGRIDEQYF

J: TRBJ1-6
V: TRBV29-1
CDR3: CSVAEEGAFSPLHF

J: TRBJ2-7
V: TRBV6-5
CDR3: CASSGQGLGSYEQYF

J: TRBJ2-2
V: TRBV6-4
CDR3: CASSRDTETGELFF

J: TRBJ2-1
V: TRBV6-9
CDR3: CASSTGTSGGAPYNEQFF

J: TRBJ2-2
V: TRBV7-2
CDR3: CASSAGPGPGELFF

J: TRBJ2-3
V: TRBV6-2/TRBV6-3
CDR3: CASSRDVQAGGTDTQYF

J: TRBJ2-5
V: TRBV9
CDR3: CASSVKGWETQYF

J: TRBJ2-1
V: TRBV7-3
CDR3: CASSSPSGEGDEQFF

J: TRBJ1-1
V: TRBV6-1
CDR3: CASSPRDRGRSTEAFF

J: TRBJ2-3
V: TRBV7-2
CDR3: CASSLVFPGDTQYF

J: TRBJ1-5
V: TRBV7-9
CDR3: CASSLVVTGTSNQPQHF

J: TRBJ2-5
V: TRBV14
CDR3: CASSQDQDSRQETQYF

J: TRBJ2-5
V: TRBV7-9
CDR3: CASRRDRNPQETQYF

J: TRBJ2-3
V: TRBV6-2/TRBV6-3
CDR3: CASSRDLARASTDTQYF

J: TRBJ2-7
V: TRBV7-2
CDR3: CASSLAPSGGAISYEQYF

J: TRBJ1-1
V: TRBV14
CDR3: CASSQDLGRNTEAFF

J: TRBJ2-7
V: TRBV28
CDR3: CASSSRDSLTYEQYF

J: TRBJ2-1
V: TRBV5-1
CDR3: CASSLSVSYNEQFF

J: TRBJ2-3
V: TRBV20-1
CDR3: CSAIPTTVSTDTQYF

J: TRBJ2-7
V: TRBV28
CDR3: CASTPRPGESYEQYF

J: TRBJ2-5
V: TRBV7-9
CDR3: CASSLPIRETQYF

J: TRBJ2-1
V: TRBV6-6
CDR3: CTSWGEVAENEQFF

J: TRBJ2-7
V: TRBV10-3
CDR3: CAIRRDSSYEQYF

J: TRBJ2-7
V: TRBV18
CDR3: CASRGAGEQYF

J: TRBJ2-7
V: TRBV27
CDR3: CASSSGQGTEQYF

J: TRBJ2-7
V: TRBV29-1
CDR3: CSVGVWAGLTYEQYF

J: TRBJ2-5
V: TRBV5-5
CDR3: CASSSTSGTQETQYF

J: TRBJ2-7
V: TRBV29-1
CDR3: CSVEVRGLDEQYF

J: TRBJ1-4
V: TRBV15
CDR3: CATSPQRNEKLFF

J: TRBJ1-2
V: TRBV6-2/TRBV6-3
CDR3: CASRPASEDGYTF

J: TRBJ2-1
V: TRBV20-1
CDR3: CSANRANEQFF

J: TRBJ2-1
V: TRBV7-2
CDR3: CASSEWGGPNEQFF

J: TRBJ2-7
V: TRBV6-2/TRBV6-3
CDR3: CASSLGRTTYEQYF

J: TRBJ2-7
V: TRBV4-1
CDR3: CASSQLGTGTYEQYF

J: TRBJ2-1
V: TRBV29-1
CDR3: CSFREGGSEQFF

J: TRBJ2-5
V: TRBV7-8
CDR3: CASSHPSAIQETQYF

J: TRBJ2-7
V: TRBV12-3/TRBV12-4
CDR3: CASSPSIAYEQYF

J: TRBJ2-1
V: TRBV20-1
CDR3: CSARRLAGNEQFF

J: TRBJ2-1
V: TRBV7-2
CDR3: CASSLILWGSSYNEQFF

J: TRBJ1-1
V: TRBV9
CDR3: CASSVEGGGTEAFF

J: TRBJ2-1
V: TRBV7-8
CDR3: CASSLLAGGIGEQFF

J: TRBJ2-1
V: TRBV7-2
CDR3: CASSPEGGSGGAFEFF

J: TRBJ1-4
V: TRBV7-2
CDR3: CASSSPKPGVPTSRDEKLFF

J: TRBJ2-2
V: TRBV6-2/TRBV6-3
CDR3: CASSYSQNTGELFF

J: TRBJ1-1
V: TRBV20-1
CDR3: CSAPRGIEAFF

J: TRBJ2-5
V: TRBV7-9
CDR3: CASSWSGGEETQYF

J: TRBJ2-2
V: TRBV11-2
CDR3: CASTTPTESGELFF

J: TRBJ2-1
V: TRBV15
CDR3: CATSDLAGGGPGEQFF

J: TRBJ1-2
V: TRBV29-1
CDR3: CSVDRGGGYGYTF

J: TRBJ2-1
V: TRBV7-2
CDR3: CASSPQPGRQDGEQFF

J: TRBJ2-7
V: TRBV5-1
CDR3: CASSVGTSIYEQYF

J: TRBJ2-1
V: TRBV6-2/TRBV6-3
CDR3: CASRNLAAHEGEQFF